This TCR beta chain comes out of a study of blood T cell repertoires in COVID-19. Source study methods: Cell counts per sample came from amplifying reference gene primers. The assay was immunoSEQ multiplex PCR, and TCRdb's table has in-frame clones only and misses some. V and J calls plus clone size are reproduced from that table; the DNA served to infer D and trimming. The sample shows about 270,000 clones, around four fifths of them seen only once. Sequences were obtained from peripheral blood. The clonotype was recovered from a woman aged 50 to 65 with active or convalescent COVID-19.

In DNA, the CDR3 is TGTGCCAGTAGTACTCGACTAGCGGGAGGCCTCAATGAGCAGTTCTTC. This codes for CASSTRLAGGLNEQFF. V gene TRBV19 combines with J gene TRBJ2-1; 13 bases match TRBD2. V lost 4 bases and J lost 6; bases outside the gene matches: 6. Germline V gives CDR1 LNHDA, CDR2 SQIVND (reference sequence). The CDR3 has 16 amino acids.